The present T cell receptor (beta chain) was sequenced within a study of blood T cell repertoires in COVID-19. Sequenced by immunoSEQ multiplex PCR; TCRdb stores in-frame clones only, minus some. The sample has around 99,000 clones; approximately 79% are singletons. Germline CDR1 and CDR2: SNHLY and FYNNEI. This CDR3 has 14 residues. V was pared by 3 bases and J by 5 bases, with 13 bases between. V is TRBV2 and J is TRBJ2-5; perhaps TRBD1 as D (6 bases). The TCR was taken from a woman aged 80 or over with active or convalescent COVID-19. The specimen sequenced was peripheral blood. CDR3 sequence reads: CASSEGRGRETQYF. CDR3 DNA sequence: TGTGCCAGCAGTGAGGGCAGGGGTCGGGAGACCCAGTACTTC.